This T cell receptor beta chain was sequenced for a study of PD-1 blockade in classical Hodgkin lymphoma (TCRdb year 2020). In terms of the full investigation: Nivolumab dosing was 3 mg/kg intravenously every 2 weeks, continuing until either disease progression or unacceptable toxicity. The study used TCR beta sequencing and CyTOF to define a peripheral blood immune signature of response to PD-1 blockade in classical Hodgkin lymphoma.

The sample's time point, from its label and the paper: cycle 1 day 1 (C1D1), immediately before nivolumab initiation. All trial patients had relapsed after autologous stem cell transplantation, with cohorts A, B and C differing in prior brentuximab vedotin exposure. The trial cohort comprised some 60 patients with relapsed/refractory classical Hodgkin lymphoma whose best overall responses were complete response, partial response or progressive disease. In the multi-cohort phase II CheckMate 205 trial, trial patients received single-agent nivolumab. An independent review committee assessed best overall response by applying the 2007 International Working Group response criteria. PBMCs from the trial were collected at three points: immediately before nivolumab initiation (C1D1), and during therapy at cycle 2 day 1 and cycle 4 day 1. Peripheral blood was collected in 8 mL Vacutainer Cell Preparation Tubes, from which PBMCs were isolated by centrifugation and then cryopreserved.

Study-level results and caveats: Baseline TCR diversity was reported to be lower in newly diagnosed patients than in healthy donors, and even lower in relapsed/refractory patients. The study was restricted to a single clinical trial cohort, and the causes of repertoire differences, possibly disease activity or prior therapy, were left undefined. Lower diversity was observed in patients in whom nivolumab was started less than 1 year after ASCT, and these patients were excluded from later analyses so that confounding by immune reconstitution would be avoided. Baseline diversity similar to that of newly diagnosed patients was observed in trial patients achieving complete response, whereas significantly lower diversity was observed in partial responders and progressors. By C4D1, a significant rise was seen in CD4+ TCR diversity but not in CD8+ TCR diversity (p=0.0027 vs p=0.16), and the rise was most apparent among complete responders (p=0.02).

To note about this clone: Its antigen has not been determined. No much larger clonotype is one base removed from it; base qualities were not supplied.

The Qiagen DNeasy kit was used to extract genomic DNA from unsorted PBMCs and from the negatively selected CD4+ and CD8+ fractions. Using primers that anneal to V and J segments, immunoSEQ multiplex PCR amplified the TCR beta CDR3 regions. A synthetic immune receptor repertoire was used to minimize amplification bias, and any residual bias was removed computationally once sequencing was done. Under the source paper's analysis protocol: Custom Python scripts were used to quantify repertoire diversity as the Shannon entropy index. Unsorted, CD4+ and CD8+ repertoires were analyzed separately, except for combined analyses in which CD4+ and CD8+ sequences were merged in silico. A clone was considered expanded if an increase in frequency of at least 2-fold after treatment relative to C1D1 was found, and a pseudocount of 0.5 was applied to clones undetected at baseline. Clones with 0 or 1 copy at C1D1 were defined as singleton clones, while clones with 2 or more copies were defined as non-singleton clones. Clones expanded in unsorted samples were labelled as CD4+, CD8+ or unknown by matching protein sequences in sorted samples from the same patient. Diversity changes from C1D1 to C4D1 were tested in paired samples using Wilcoxon tests. TCRdb holds this immuneACCESS table with in-frame rearrangements only. Some clones are missing; in checked studies, unresolved V genes explain under half, and the rest has no known cause. The V and J calls and clone size come from that table; D and trimming were worked out from the DNA. Here the sample has around 26,000 clones; approximately 69% occur a single time. The top ten clonotypes cover roughly 3.3% of the sample.

Trimming costs V 0 bases and J 5 bases, and their ends lie 8 bases apart. CDR1 is given as SGHTS and CDR2 as YDEGEE, both from the germline V gene. From its cysteine to its phenylalanine, the CDR3 spans 13 amino acids. Kept here is only the CDR3 DNA, which spans 39 bases and is read in frame from base 1. This material consisted of peripheral blood mononuclear cells (PBMCs), taken at baseline. The chain couples TRBV5-8 to TRBJ1-1, with no reliable assignment of the D segment. The receptor was isolated from a human donor with classical Hodgkin lymphoma. At the DNA level, the sequence is TGTGCCAGCAGCTTGGCCGGTAGTACTGAAGCTTTCTTT. Its amino acids are CASSLAGSTEAFF.